Listed below are T cell receptor beta chains from one sample, sequenced in a study of blood T cell repertoires in COVID-19. Using immunoSEQ multiplex PCR, the repertoire was profiled, and TCRdb retains in-frame clones only, with some absent. The top ten clones hold 6.2% of a sample with about 190,000 clones, over 75% of them seen once. Material for sequencing was peripheral blood. The receptors here all came from a woman aged 35 to 49 who had recovered from COVID-19. Each CDR3 is given with its conserved first and last residue. A D gene is named only where the DNA matches it firmly. The size field is filled for only some rows; it gives once, few, many or a size class.

d_call: NA; j_call: TRBJ2-3; v_call: TRBV7-9; clone_size: NA; cdr3_aa: CASSLGGGGGYTDTQYF; cdr3_nt: TGTGCCAGCAGCTTAGGCGGAGGCGGAGGATACACAGATACGCAGTATTTT
d_call: NA; j_call: TRBJ1-1; v_call: TRBV4-3; clone_size: NA; cdr3_aa: CASSQNSQGADEAFF; cdr3_nt: TGCGCCAGCAGCCAAAACTCACAGGGAGCGGATGAAGCTTTCTTT
d_call: NA; j_call: TRBJ1-5; v_call: TRBV6-2/TRBV6-3; clone_size: NA; cdr3_aa: CASSYSGLDQPQHF; cdr3_nt: TGTGCCAGCAGTTACTCTGGACTGGATCAGCCCCAGCATTTT
d_call: NA; j_call: TRBJ1-1; v_call: TRBV18; clone_size: once; cdr3_aa: CASSPFQGEMNTEAFF; cdr3_nt: TGTGCCAGCTCACCGTTCCAGGGCGAGATGAACACTGAAGCTTTCTTT
d_call: TRBD1; j_call: TRBJ2-1; v_call: TRBV9; clone_size: NA; cdr3_aa: CASSLTGTYEQFF; cdr3_nt: TGTGCCAGCAGCCTGACAGGGACATATGAGCAGTTCTTC
d_call: NA; j_call: TRBJ2-1; v_call: TRBV29-1; clone_size: many; cdr3_aa: CSVVPIGDNEQFF; cdr3_nt: TGCAGCGTTGTCCCTATCGGGGACAATGAGCAGTTCTTC
d_call: TRBD2; j_call: TRBJ2-1; v_call: TRBV7-8; clone_size: NA; cdr3_aa: CASIPGTNLNEQFF; cdr3_nt: TGTGCCAGCATTCCGGGGACTAACTTAAATGAGCAGTTCTTC
d_call: NA; j_call: TRBJ2-7; v_call: TRBV7-9; clone_size: NA; cdr3_aa: CASSPRTQETYEQYF; cdr3_nt: TGTGCCAGCAGCCCCCGGACTCAGGAGACCTACGAGCAGTACTTC
d_call: NA; j_call: TRBJ2-5; v_call: TRBV9; clone_size: NA; cdr3_aa: CASSDWRGGETQYF; cdr3_nt: TGTGCCAGCAGCGATTGGAGGGGTGGGGAGACCCAGTACTTC
d_call: NA; j_call: TRBJ1-1; v_call: TRBV2; clone_size: NA; cdr3_aa: CASSTEQNTEAFF; cdr3_nt: TGTGCCAGCAGTACAGAGCAGAACACTGAAGCTTTCTTT
d_call: TRBD1; j_call: TRBJ1-5; v_call: TRBV19; clone_size: NA; cdr3_aa: CASSMWTGLGDQPQHF; cdr3_nt: TGTGCCAGTAGTATGTGGACAGGGCTTGGGGATCAGCCCCAGCATTTT
d_call: TRBD1; j_call: TRBJ2-1; v_call: TRBV7-8; clone_size: NA; cdr3_aa: CASSLVGTGAYNEQFF; cdr3_nt: TGTGCCAGCAGCTTAGTCGGGACAGGGGCCTACAATGAGCAGTTCTTC
d_call: NA; j_call: TRBJ1-1; v_call: TRBV5-4; clone_size: NA; cdr3_aa: CASSLGQVNTEAFF; cdr3_nt: TGTGCCAGCAGCTTGGGGCAGGTGAACACTGAAGCTTTCTTT
d_call: NA; j_call: TRBJ2-6; v_call: TRBV14; clone_size: NA; cdr3_aa: CASSQERAGPGANVLTF; cdr3_nt: TGTGCCAGCAGCCAAGAACGTGCAGGGCCTGGGGCCAACGTCCTGACTTTC
d_call: NA; j_call: TRBJ1-1; v_call: TRBV5-1; clone_size: NA; cdr3_aa: CASSIEGFENTEAFF; cdr3_nt: TGCGCCAGCAGCATAGAGGGATTTGAGAACACTGAAGCTTTCTTT
d_call: NA; j_call: TRBJ1-6; v_call: TRBV6-4; clone_size: NA; cdr3_aa: CASSREAGSPLHF; cdr3_nt: TGTGCCAGCAGTCGGGAGGCGGGTTCACCCCTCCACTTT
d_call: TRBD2; j_call: TRBJ2-1; v_call: TRBV9; clone_size: NA; cdr3_aa: CASSVTGMPSGRNEQFF; cdr3_nt: TGTGCCAGCAGCGTTACGGGAATGCCTAGCGGGAGAAATGAGCAGTTCTTC
d_call: NA; j_call: TRBJ2-7; v_call: TRBV15; clone_size: NA; cdr3_aa: CATSIGTTGAYEQYF; cdr3_nt: TGTGCCACCAGCATCGGAACGACAGGAGCCTACGAGCAGTACTTC
d_call: NA; j_call: TRBJ2-7; v_call: TRBV5-1; clone_size: NA; cdr3_aa: CASSQSRSSYEQYF; cdr3_nt: TGCGCCAGCAGCCAATCGAGGTCCTCCTACGAGCAGTACTTC
d_call: NA; j_call: TRBJ2-1; v_call: TRBV27; clone_size: NA; cdr3_aa: CASSSQGVNEQFF; cdr3_nt: TGTGCCAGCAGTTCTCAGGGCGTTAATGAGCAGTTCTTC
d_call: TRBD2; j_call: TRBJ2-1; v_call: TRBV5-1; clone_size: once; cdr3_aa: CASSRTTSDNYNEQFF; cdr3_nt: TGCGCCAGCAGCCGAACGACTAGCGACAACTACAATGAGCAGTTCTTC
d_call: TRBD1; j_call: TRBJ1-4; v_call: TRBV6-2/TRBV6-3; clone_size: NA; cdr3_aa: CASSYPEGARNEKLFF; cdr3_nt: TGTGCCAGCAGTTACCCGGAGGGGGCCCGGAATGAAAAACTGTTTTTT
d_call: TRBD1; j_call: TRBJ2-2; v_call: TRBV5-1; clone_size: NA; cdr3_aa: CASSVTGTANTGELFF; cdr3_nt: TGCGCCAGCAGCGTAACCGGGACAGCGAACACCGGGGAGCTGTTTTTT
d_call: TRBD1; j_call: TRBJ1-1; v_call: TRBV3-1/TRBV3-2; clone_size: NA; cdr3_aa: CASSQLQGATTEAFF; cdr3_nt: TGTGCCAGCAGCCAACTACAGGGGGCGACCACTGAAGCTTTCTTT
d_call: NA; j_call: TRBJ2-5; v_call: TRBV12-1; clone_size: NA; cdr3_aa: CASSRRVQETQYF; cdr3_nt: TGTGCCAGCAGTCGACGGGTCCAAGAGACCCAGTACTTC
d_call: NA; j_call: TRBJ1-6; v_call: TRBV14; clone_size: few; cdr3_aa: CASSQRRDRSSPLHF; cdr3_nt: TGTGCCAGCAGCCAACGTCGAGACAGGAGTTCACCCCTCCACTTT
d_call: NA; j_call: TRBJ2-7; v_call: TRBV6-4; clone_size: once; cdr3_aa: CASSEEAGVPYYEQYF; cdr3_nt: TGTGCCAGCAGTGAGGAAGCCGGGGTTCCGTACTACGAGCAGTACTTC
d_call: NA; j_call: TRBJ2-1; v_call: TRBV3-1/TRBV3-2; clone_size: NA; cdr3_aa: CASSQDSVYNEQFF; cdr3_nt: TGTGCCAGCAGCCAAGATTCGGTTTACAATGAGCAGTTCTTC
d_call: TRBD2; j_call: TRBJ2-3; v_call: TRBV7-2; clone_size: NA; cdr3_aa: CASSASRTSGRRDTQYF; cdr3_nt: TGTGCCAGCAGCGCAAGCAGAACTAGCGGGAGGAGGGATACGCAGTATTTT
d_call: TRBD1; j_call: TRBJ2-5; v_call: TRBV29-1; clone_size: NA; cdr3_aa: CSVFGGGAQGVETQYF; cdr3_nt: TGCAGCGTTTTCGGTGGTGGGGCGCAGGGGGTTGAGACCCAGTACTTC
d_call: NA; j_call: TRBJ2-7; v_call: TRBV11-2; clone_size: NA; cdr3_aa: CASSLTPAYEQYF; cdr3_nt: TGTGCCAGCAGCTTAACTCCCGCCTACGAGCAGTACTTC